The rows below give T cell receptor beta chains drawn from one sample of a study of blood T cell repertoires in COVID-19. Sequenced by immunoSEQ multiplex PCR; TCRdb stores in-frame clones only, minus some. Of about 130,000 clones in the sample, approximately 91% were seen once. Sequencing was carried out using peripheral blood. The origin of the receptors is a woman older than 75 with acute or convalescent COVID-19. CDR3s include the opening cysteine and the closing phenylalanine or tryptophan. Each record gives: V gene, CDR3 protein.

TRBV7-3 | CASSSGLAGGDTQYF
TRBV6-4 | CASSDAPGDSYGYTF
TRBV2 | CASSAGTGPNTIYF
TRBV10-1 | CASSRPRHVYEQYF
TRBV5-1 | CASSRGTSGSYEQYF
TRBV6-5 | CASNPTGRYQPQHF
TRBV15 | CATSRDSTGVEQFF
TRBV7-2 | CASSLVGGGTDTQYF
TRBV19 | CASSLQVAETQYF
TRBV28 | CASSLYGRGLVNQPQHF
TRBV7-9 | CASSGDRTNYGYTF
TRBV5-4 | CASSHDTRDTYF
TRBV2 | CASCRDTQETQYF
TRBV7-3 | CASSLRARQGQQDEAFF
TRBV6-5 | CASSYSNRGQETQYF
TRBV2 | CASSEEREGTQYF
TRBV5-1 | CASSLGGTGVEYEQYF
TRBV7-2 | CASSLGSRSGGAREQYF
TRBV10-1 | CASSLSGRAIGELFF
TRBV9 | CASSPRGSGGGNEQFF
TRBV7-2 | CASSLESTGDSPLHF
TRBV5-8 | CASSHRTGLDTQYF
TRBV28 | CASRRAGNNYGYTF
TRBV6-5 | CASSKGSNEQFF
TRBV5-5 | CASSLPTPVSPGEQYF
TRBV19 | CASSTRQGMNEKLFF
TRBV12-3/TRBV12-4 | CASSQYNSPLHF
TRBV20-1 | CSASSSPSDTQYF
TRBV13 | CASSLLRVSYNEQFF
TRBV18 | CASSPGQGYGYTF
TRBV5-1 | CASSLGQGDYGYTF
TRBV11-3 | CASSQYNEQFF
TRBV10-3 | CAISAEENEKLFF
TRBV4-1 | CASSQGQGSLQETQYF
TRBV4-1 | CASSQDGGRTDTQYF